This record concerns one TCR beta chain sequence. Its antigen is not yet known. The record has no base qualities; no much larger clone is one base away. This sample also contains other DNA sequences that code for the same CDR3. These data are taken from a study of shared clonotypes between healthy human individuals (dated by TCRdb to 2020 to 2022). Some background on the complete study: Two women and a few men aged 18 to 49 years were included in the cohort. For each donor, CD4 naive and CD4 memory were each given three plates, CD8 naive was given two plates, and CD8 memory was given one plate. To estimate repertoire size and how much clonotypes are shared between individuals, the study performed deep sequencing of blood TCR repertoires from roughly five healthy adults. Libraries were prepared and TCR repertoires were sequenced by different laboratories using diverse techniques, in order to increase sequencing depth and limit assay-specific biases. Per donor, leukapheresis produced somewhere between about 0.94 and 9 billion PBMCs.

CDR1 and CDR2, looked up from the germline V gene, are MNHNS and SASEGT. The CDR3 covers 13 residues, taking in both the cysteine and the phenylalanine. This entry keeps only the CDR3 DNA: 39 bases, framed from base 1. Deletion took 2 bases off V and 2 bases off J, with a span of 4 bases between the germline ends. The donors were healthy, HIV-negative adults who had no recently reported acute infections or vaccinations. All donors were Caucasian adults living in Nashville, Tennessee, USA. CD4+ T cells were enriched by magnetic negative selection; naive cells were then positively selected on CD45RA, and the negative fraction formed the memory subset. After blood collection by leukapheresis, PBMCs were isolated using Ficoll-Histopaque density gradient centrifugation and then cryopreserved in the vapor phase of liquid nitrogen. Analytical flow cytometry was used to check the purity and quantity of each magnetically sorted T cell population. From each sorted fraction, genomic DNA was isolated and quantified by UV absorbance on a Nanodrop 2000c.

TCR CDR3 regions were amplified from genomic DNA by multiplex PCR using the deep immunoSEQ assay. Genomic DNA extracted from each cell subset was distributed evenly over all wells of several immunoSEQ 96-well plates, and each plate served as one replicate. Each replicate PCR for sorted subsets received around 200 ng genomic DNA, equal to tens of thousands of T cell genomes. The purified libraries were quantified using a Qubit 3.0 fluorometer, sized with a Bioanalyzer 2100, and then quantified again using the KAPA Library Quantification kit. Every immunoSEQ 96-well plate was sequenced on a dedicated single-read 150-cycle Illumina NextSeq 550 flow cell. Per the original workflow: The immunoSEQ output contained only junctional sequences without quality scores, so filtering could not match that applied to full-length reads. Sequences were annotated with PyIR, a Python wrapper for IgBLAST v1.9, using IMGT germline references to assign V/J genes and CDR3. Reads with weak V/J assignments (E-value above 1e-6), missing CDR3, stop codons, out-of-frame junctions, or ambiguous translated residues were removed. A V3J clonotype was defined by an identical inferred V gene, J gene, and CDR3 amino acid sequence. Percentage overlap between repertoires was calculated by dividing the number of shared unique clonotypes by the size of the smaller repertoire. Three approaches were used to assess repertoire richness: RTK rarefaction, the Chao1 estimator, and Recon v2.1 estimates of unobserved clonotypes. Generation probabilities were computed with OLGA for all TCRbeta clonotypes obtained by the gDNA method from four donors. This immuneACCESS table, as held by TCRdb, lists in-frame sequences with V and J called but not all clones. Of the missing ones, under half trace to an unresolved V gene in checked studies; the others have no known cause. The DNA gave D and trimming, while V, J and clone size come from that table. The sample yields hundreds of thousands of clones; approximately 79% were counted once. In total, the top ten clones hold over 1.5% of the sample.

General findings and caveats noted by the study authors: Pairwise subsampling led to the expectation that sequencing depth would affect the degree of clonotype sharing among donors. Naive subsets generally had larger estimated clonotype richness than memory subsets did. Compared with non-shared clonotypes, the clonotypes found in all four sorted-subset donors had higher generation probabilities. Rarefaction of sorted-subset datasets indicated incomplete sequencing despite the large sequencing depth. Sampling was restricted to blood, and TCR repertoires in tissues likely differ from the TCR repertoires found in blood. When a few donors were compared, the shared fraction of clonotypes was approximately 5% for naive CD4, 3.5% to 4% for naive CD8, more than 2% for memory CD4, and 0.3% to 0.5% for memory CD8. Because the study included only a small number of donors, the genetic and exposure-history diversity represented was limited.

The receptor was isolated from a woman in her twenties or thirties in good health. The chain couples TRBV6-1 to TRBJ1-5; no D gene is confidently identified. Sequenced: memory CD4+ T cells sorted from blood. Sample cell subset or site, as interpreted from the label and publication: CD45RA-negative fraction. The sequenced DNA: TGTGCCAGCAGTGAACCCGGCAATCAGCCCCAGCATTTT. This is translated as CASSEPGNQPQHF.